Listed below are T cell receptor beta chains from one sample, sequenced in a study of T cell changes during pregnancy in multiple sclerosis. Method: immunoSEQ multiplex PCR; TCRdb's copy keeps in-frame clones and lacks some. Here the sample spans under 80,000 clones, 75% to 95% being singletons. The input for sequencing was CD4+ T cells from peripheral blood mononuclear cells, taken in the second trimester of pregnancy. These receptors were collected from a female donor with multiple sclerosis, enrolled in a pregnancy study. Both conserved end residues are part of each CDR3. A D gene is named only where the DNA matches it firmly. The size entry is marked missing in some rows and otherwise reads once, few, many or a size class.

NA	15	NA	TRBV25-1	TRBJ1-6	TGTGCCAGCAGCCTCACCAGGGGTGATAATTCACCCCTCCACTTT	CASSLTRGDNSPLHF
NA	12	NA	TRBV5-6	TRBJ1-5	TGTGCCAGCAGCTTGCGGACAGCCCCCCAGCATTTT	CASSLRTAPQHF
few	14	TRBD2	TRBV4-1	TRBJ2-3	TGCGCCAGGAAGAGCGGGGGTAGCACAGATACGCAGTATTTT	CARKSGGSTDTQYF
NA	17	NA	TRBV5-4	TRBJ1-6	TGTGCCAGCAGCGCCACGGGGGGAAGCTCCTATAATTCACCCCTCCACTTT	CASSATGGSSYNSPLHF
NA	15	NA	TRBV2	TRBJ1-5	TGTGCCAGCAAAAGAAGTACTGATAGCAATCAGCCCCAGCATTTT	CASKRSTDSNQPQHF
NA	16	TRBD2	TRBV9	TRBJ2-5	TGTGCCAGCAGCGTAGGGACTAGCGTGCACCAAGAGACCCAGTACTTC	CASSVGTSVHQETQYF
NA	16	NA	TRBV4-1	TRBJ1-1	TGCGCCAGCAGCCAAGTATCACAGGGAAGGAACACTGAAGCTTTCTTT	CASSQVSQGRNTEAFF
NA	15	TRBD2	TRBV4-1	TRBJ2-3	TGCGCCAGCAGCCAAGATCAGAGTAGCGGGTACGCGCAGTATTTT	CASSQDQSSGYAQYF
NA	14	TRBD1	TRBV5-1	TRBJ1-1	TGCGCCAGCAGCCTACAGGGGCCATACACTGAAGCTTTCTTT	CASSLQGPYTEAFF
once	15	TRBD1	TRBV6-6	TRBJ1-1	TGTGCCAGCAGTGGGAACAGGGGGAAGGGGACTGAAGCTTTCTTT	CASSGNRGKGTEAFF
NA	13	TRBD1	TRBV6-6	TRBJ1-2	TGTGCCAGCAGCCGGGACAGAAAATATGGCTACACCTTC	CASSRDRKYGYTF
NA	16	TRBD2	TRBV5-1	TRBJ2-1	TGCGCCAGCAGCTTGGAACTAGCGGGGGACTACAATGAGCAGTTCTTC	CASSLELAGDYNEQFF
NA	15	NA	TRBV15	TRBJ1-5	TGTGCCACCAGCAGAGATAACAGGCTAAATCAGCCCCAGCATTTT	CATSRDNRLNQPQHF
NA	16	NA	TRBV28	TRBJ2-7	TGTGCCAGCAGTCGCAGGGACTTGGTGGGGATTGTAGAGCAGTACTTC	CASSRRDLVGIVEQYF
NA	15	TRBD2	TRBV7-2	TRBJ2-1	TGTGCCAGCAGCCGATTAGCGGGGGGCAACAATGAGCAGTTCTTC	CASSRLAGGNNEQFF
NA	16	NA	TRBV11-2	TRBJ2-7	TGTGCCAGCAGCTTAGGATTATGGGGCCCTTCCTACGAGCAGTACTTC	CASSLGLWGPSYEQYF
NA	12	NA	TRBV19	TRBJ1-5	TGTGCCAGTAGGGGAGGGAGTCAGCCCCAGCATTTT	CASRGGSQPQHF
NA	11	NA	TRBV30	TRBJ2-7	TGTGCCGGGACCGCCGGCTACGAGCAGTACTTC	CAGTAGYEQYF
NA	15	TRBD2	TRBV4-3	TRBJ2-7	TGCGCCAGCAGCCGGGGACTAGCGGGGGTCTACGAGCAGTACTTC	CASSRGLAGVYEQYF
NA	15	TRBD1	TRBV5-1	TRBJ2-5	TGCGCCAGCAGCTTGTCAGACAGGGGTGTTGGGACCCAGTACTTC	CASSLSDRGVGTQYF
NA	11	NA	TRBV6-1	TRBJ2-1	TGTGCCAGCAGTGTGGAGGGTGTTAGGTTCTTC	CASSVEGVRFF
NA	14	NA	TRBV7-2	TRBJ2-2	TGTGCCAGCAGCTCCTGGACGGGGGACGGGGAGCTGTTTTTT	CASSSWTGDGELFF
NA	17	TRBD1	TRBV7-2	TRBJ1-4	TGTGCCAGCAGCTTAGGGGGACAGGGAGTCCGAAATGAAAAACTGTTTTTT	CASSLGGQGVRNEKLFF
NA	15	NA	TRBV7-3	TRBJ2-7	TGTGCCAGCAGCTTAGGCCCCGGGAATGTCTACGAGCAGTACTTC	CASSLGPGNVYEQYF
once	15	TRBD2	TRBV6-1	TRBJ2-5	TGTGCCAGCAGGCAGGGAGGGCCGTTACAAGAGACCCAGTACTTC	CASRQGGPLQETQYF
NA	15	NA	TRBV5-4	TRBJ2-2	TGTGCCAGCAGCTTGGCAGGGGTCAACACCGGGGAGCTGTTTTTT	CASSLAGVNTGELFF
NA	17	NA	TRBV7-9	TRBJ2-1	TGTGCCAGCAGCCTCCTAATCCGGGAGAGGTCCTACAATGAGCAGTTCTTC	CASSLLIRERSYNEQFF
NA	13	TRBD2	TRBV5-1	TRBJ2-3	TGCGCCAGCAGACTAGCGTTTCCAGATACGCAGTATTTT	CASRLAFPDTQYF
NA	14	NA	TRBV28	TRBJ2-7	TGTGCCAGCAGTTTTCTCACAGGGTCCTACGAGCAGTACTTC	CASSFLTGSYEQYF
NA	17	TRBD2	TRBV12-5	TRBJ2-7	TGTGCTAGTGGTTTCCGCCGGGGGAGCGGGACCTCCTACGAGCAGTACTTC	CASGFRRGSGTSYEQYF
NA	11	NA	TRBV4-1	TRBJ2-1	TGCGCCAGCAGCCGTGGAACAGGGCAGTTCTTC	CASSRGTGQFF
NA	13	TRBD1	TRBV29-1	TRBJ1-1	TGCAGCGTCGGCCACAGGGGGAACACTGAAGCTTTCTTT	CSVGHRGNTEAFF
NA	14	TRBD2	TRBV7-3	TRBJ2-5	TGTGCCAGCAGCTTAGGTAGCGGGGCACAGACCCAGTACTTC	CASSLGSGAQTQYF
NA	14	TRBD2	TRBV30	TRBJ2-2	TGTGCCTGGAGTAGCGGGGCGAACACCGGGGAGCTGTTTTTT	CAWSSGANTGELFF
NA	15	TRBD1	TRBV5-1	TRBJ2-5	TGCGCCAGCAGCTTGGGTGGGACAGACCAAGAGACCCAGTACTTC	CASSLGGTDQETQYF
NA	15	TRBD1	TRBV5-6	TRBJ1-2	TGTGCCAGCAGCTTGGCCAGACAGGGTCCTAGTGGCTACACCTTC	CASSLARQGPSGYTF
few	14	TRBD1	TRBV27	TRBJ2-1	TGTGCCAGCAGAAGACAGGGGTCCTACAATGAGCAGTTCTTC	CASRRQGSYNEQFF
NA	14	NA	TRBV10-3	TRBJ1-2	TGTGCCATCACCCGGGACATCACTAACTATGGCTACACCTTC	CAITRDITNYGYTF
NA	15	TRBD1	TRBV2	TRBJ1-5	TGTGCCAGCAGCGATCGACAGGGAAACAATCAGCCCCAGCATTTT	CASSDRQGNNQPQHF
NA	14	TRBD2	TRBV6-1	TRBJ2-1	TGTGCCAGCAGAGTAAGCGGGGTGGGCAATGAGCAGTTCTTC	CASRVSGVGNEQFF
NA	15	TRBD1	TRBV25-1	TRBJ2-3	TGTGCCAGCAGTGACCGGGACAGGAGCACAGATACGCAGTATTTT	CASSDRDRSTDTQYF
NA	13	NA	TRBV18	TRBJ1-1	TGTGCCAGCTCACCCCTGGGGGGGTCTGAAGCTTTCTTT	CASSPLGGSEAFF
once	15	NA	TRBV19	TRBJ1-3	TGTGCCAGTAGTATAAACAGAGACTCTGGAAACACCATATATTTT	CASSINRDSGNTIYF